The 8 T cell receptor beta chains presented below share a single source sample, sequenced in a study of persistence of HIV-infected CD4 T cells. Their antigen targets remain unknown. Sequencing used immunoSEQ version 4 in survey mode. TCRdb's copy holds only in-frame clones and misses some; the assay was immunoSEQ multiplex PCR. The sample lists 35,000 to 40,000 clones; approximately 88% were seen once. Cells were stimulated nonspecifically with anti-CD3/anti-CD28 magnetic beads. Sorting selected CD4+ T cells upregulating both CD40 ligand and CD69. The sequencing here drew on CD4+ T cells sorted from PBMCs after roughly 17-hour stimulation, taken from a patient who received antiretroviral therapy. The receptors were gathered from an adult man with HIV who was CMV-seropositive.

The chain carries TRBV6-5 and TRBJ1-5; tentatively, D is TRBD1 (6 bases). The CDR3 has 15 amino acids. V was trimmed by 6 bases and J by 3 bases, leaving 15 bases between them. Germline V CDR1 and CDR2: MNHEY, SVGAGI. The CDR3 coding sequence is TGTGCCAGCAGCCGACCGGACAGCCCCAATCAGCCCCAGCATTTT. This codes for CASSRPDSPNQPQHF.

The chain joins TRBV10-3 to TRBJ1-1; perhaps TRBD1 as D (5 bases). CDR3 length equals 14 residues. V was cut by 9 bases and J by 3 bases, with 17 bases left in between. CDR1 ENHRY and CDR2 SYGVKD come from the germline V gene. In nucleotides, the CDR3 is TGTGCCATAAGAACCGGAGGAGGGGACACTGAAGCTTTCTTT. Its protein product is CAIRTGGGDTEAFF.

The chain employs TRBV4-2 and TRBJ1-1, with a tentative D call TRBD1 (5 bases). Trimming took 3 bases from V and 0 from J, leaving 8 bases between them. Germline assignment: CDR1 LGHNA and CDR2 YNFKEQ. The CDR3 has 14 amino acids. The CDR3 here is CASSQGTVNTEAFF. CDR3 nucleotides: TGTGCCAGCAGCCAGGGGACGGTGAACACTGAAGCTTTCTTT.

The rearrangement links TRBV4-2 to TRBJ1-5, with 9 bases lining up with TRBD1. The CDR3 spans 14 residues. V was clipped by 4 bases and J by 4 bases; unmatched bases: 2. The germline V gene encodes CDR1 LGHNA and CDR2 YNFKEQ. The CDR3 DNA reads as TGTGCCAGCAGCCCGACAGGGGGGAATCAGCCCCAGCATTTT. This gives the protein CASSPTGGNQPQHF.

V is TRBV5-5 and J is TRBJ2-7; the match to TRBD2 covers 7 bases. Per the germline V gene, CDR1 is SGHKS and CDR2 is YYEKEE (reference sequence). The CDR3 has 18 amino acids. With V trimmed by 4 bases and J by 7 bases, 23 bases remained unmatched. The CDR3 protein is CASSHSPGLAERAGEQYF. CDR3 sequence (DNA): TGTGCCAGCAGCCATTCCCCGGGGCTAGCGGAACGAGCGGGTGAGCAGTACTTC.

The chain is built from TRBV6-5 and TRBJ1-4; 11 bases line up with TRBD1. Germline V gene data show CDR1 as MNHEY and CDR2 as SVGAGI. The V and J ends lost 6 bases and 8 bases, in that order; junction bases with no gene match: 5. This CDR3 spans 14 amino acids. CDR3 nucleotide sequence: TGTGCCAGCAGCGGGGACAGGGGGAAGGAAAAACTGTTTTTT. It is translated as CASSGDRGKEKLFF.

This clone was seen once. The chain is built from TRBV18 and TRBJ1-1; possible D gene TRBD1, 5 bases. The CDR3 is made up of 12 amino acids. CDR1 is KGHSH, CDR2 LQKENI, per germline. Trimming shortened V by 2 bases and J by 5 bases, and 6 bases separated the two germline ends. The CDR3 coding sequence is TGTGCCAGCTCACCAGAGGGGACTGAAGCTTTCTTT. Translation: CASSPEGTEAFF.

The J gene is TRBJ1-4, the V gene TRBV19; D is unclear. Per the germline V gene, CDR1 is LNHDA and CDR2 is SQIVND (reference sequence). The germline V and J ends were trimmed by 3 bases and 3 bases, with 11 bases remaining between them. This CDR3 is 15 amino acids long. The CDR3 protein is CASSMSEKANEKLFF. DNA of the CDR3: TGTGCCAGTAGTATGTCCGAGAAAGCTAATGAAAAACTGTTTTTT.